Listed here are 23 T cell receptor beta chains from one sample, sequenced in a study of T cell responses to AZD1222 COVID-19 vaccine (dated by TCRdb to 2020 to 2023). Libraries were prepared through the immunoSEQ multiplex PCR assay. In its TCRdb copy, this immuneACCESS table keeps in-frame sequences only and misses some clones. Where compared with another copy, unresolved V genes explain less than half of these, and the others have no known cause. For this sample the table gives about 160,000 clones, of which roughly 90% were detected only once. The ten most abundant clones make up 3% to 3.5% of the sample. The sample's time point, from its label and the paper: about 28 days (+/-7) after the second vaccine dose. The starting material was peripheral blood, obtained 28 days after the second AZD1222 dose. The receptor source for this set is an adult who received the AZD1222 COVID-19 vaccine.

With regard to this clone: Other DNA sequences of this sample code for an identical CDR3. The CDR3, as DNA: TGTGCCAGCAGCCAATGGGGGAATCAGCCCCAGCATTTT. Translating it yields CASSQWGNQPQHF. The chain uses TRBV14 and TRBJ1-5; D is possibly TRBD1 (5 bases). Germline assignment: CDR1 SGHDN and CDR2 FVKESK. CDR3 length: 13 amino acids. The V and J ends lost 2 bases and 4 bases respectively, with 6 bases between them.

The rearrangement uses TRBV5-5 and TRBJ2-2; 16 bases are shared with TRBD2. This CDR3 spans 17 amino acids. Germline-derived CDR1 and CDR2 are SGHKS and YYEKEE (reference sequence). With 4 bases clipped from V and 4 bases from J, the junction kept 4 bases outside the gene matches. The chain's CDR3 is CASSLGLAGGGTGELFF. In nucleotides, the CDR3 is TGTGCCAGCAGCCTGGGACTAGCGGGAGGGGGCACCGGGGAGCTGTTTTTT.

The chain couples TRBV27 to TRBJ1-5; D unresolved. CDR3 size: 15 residues. Per the germline V gene, CDR1 is MNHEY and CDR2 is SMNVEV (reference sequence). The germline V and J ends were trimmed by 5 bases and 2 bases, with 13 bases remaining between them. The DNA of the CDR3 is TGTGCCAGCAGTCCTACGGGTTGGGGCAATCAGCCCCAGCATTTT. Protein sequence: CASSPTGWGNQPQHF.

This clone was detected once. The chain carries TRBV29-1 and TRBJ2-7; D unresolved. CDR1 is SQVTM, CDR2 ANQGSEA, per germline. The CDR3 covers 12 residues. With 7 bases removed from V and 6 bases from J, the gap between germline ends came to 16 bases. Here the CDR3 reads CSAETRLSEQYF. The DNA for the CDR3 is TGCAGCGCCGAAACACGACTCAGCGAGCAGTACTTC.

The J gene is TRBJ2-1, the V gene TRBV7-6; 9 nucleotides align to TRBD2. This CDR3 is built from 17 residues. After removal of 1 base from V and 0 bases from J, the junction contained 4 bases not matched to a gene. Germline-derived CDR1 and CDR2 are SGHVS and FNYEAQ. The chain's CDR3 is CASSLEGGRASYNEQFF. The CDR3 region has the DNA TGTGCCAGCAGCTTAGAAGGCGGGAGGGCCTCCTACAATGAGCAGTTCTTC. Looking up the rest from reference TRBV7-6 and TRBJ2-1 gives the full variable domain: GAGVSQSPRYKVTKRGQDVALRCDPISGHVSLYWYRQALGQGPEFLTYFNYEAQQDKSGLPNDRFSAERPEGSISTLTIQRTEQRDSAMYRCASSLEGGRASYNEQFFGPGTRLTVL.

CDR3 nucleotides: TGTGCCAGCAGCTTAGGGGCGCTGAACACTGAAGCTTTCTTT. Amino acids: CASSLGALNTEAFF. The V and J genes are TRBV7-9 and TRBJ1-1; D call uncertain. Per germline, CDR1 SEHNR and CDR2 FQNEAQ (reference sequence). V lost 1 base to trimming and J lost 0 bases, with 6 bases between them. CDR3 length: 14 residues.

The chain combines TRBV15 with TRBJ2-5, with TRBD1 matching over 9 bases. The CDR3 spans 16 residues. The germline CDR1 and CDR2 sequences are LNHNV and YYDKDF (reference sequence). V shed 3 bases, J shed 4 bases, and the junction held 9 bases outside the gene matches. The CDR3 here is CATSRASQGARETQYF. DNA for the CDR3: TGTGCCACCAGCAGGGCGTCACAGGGGGCTAGAGAGACCCAGTACTTC.

This chain uses TRBV15 with TRBJ1-3; D gene unclear. CDR3 length: 13 amino acids. V shed 4 bases and J shed 1 base, with 5 bases lying between them. CDR1 is LNHNV and CDR2 is YYDKDF in the germline V gene (reference sequence). The CDR3, as DNA: TGTGCCACCAGCACCTCTTCTGGAAACACCATATATTTT. The encoded protein is CATSTSSGNTIYF.

The V gene is TRBV24-1, the J gene TRBJ1-2; D gene ambiguous. Looked up from germline, CDR1 is KGHDR and CDR2 is SFDVKD. The CDR3 spans 14 residues. V lost 5 bases, J lost 3 bases, and 12 bases lay in between. CDR3 nucleotides: TGTGCCACCAGTGCGGCAGACCGTGACTATGGCTACACCTTC. This encodes CATSAADRDYGYTF.

The V gene is TRBV12-3 or TRBV12-4, the J gene TRBJ1-2; D call uncertain. Trimming cost V 9 bases and J 8 bases, with 10 bases left between them. The CDR3 length is 10 residues. This chain's CDR3 is CARHIDGYTF. The CDR3 DNA reads TGTGCCAGGCATATTGACGGCTACACCTTC.

The J gene is TRBJ2-7, the V gene TRBV27; TRBD1 is a possible D gene (5 bases). Trimming cost V 2 bases and J 2 bases, with 10 bases left between them. CDR3 length: 14 amino acids. The germline V gene has CDR1 MNHEY and CDR2 SMNVEV (reference sequence). The CDR3 spells CASSLQGSPYEQYF. CDR3 in DNA: TGTGCCAGCAGTTTACAGGGCTCCCCCTACGAGCAGTACTTC.

V gene TRBV18 combines with J gene TRBJ1-1; 7 nucleotides align to TRBD1. CDR1 and CDR2 from the germline V gene are KGHSH and LQKENI. The CDR3 is 14 residues long. J was trimmed by 0 bases and V by 4 bases; bases with no gene match: 2. CDR3: CASSRQGMNTEAFF. The DNA for the CDR3 is TGTGCCAGCTCACGACAGGGAATGAACACTGAAGCTTTCTTT.

This chain joins TRBV4-2 and TRBJ1-1, with a weak D call TRBD1 (5 bases). Germline V gives CDR1 LGHNA, CDR2 YNFKEQ. The CDR3 sequence is 15 residues long. The V and J ends lost 0 bases and 12 bases respectively, with 20 bases between them. For the CDR3, the DNA is TGTGCCAGCAGCCAAGATCTGGGTCAGGGCCAGACGACTTTCTTT. Translated, it gives CASSQDLGQGQTTFF.

The chain carries TRBV30 and TRBJ2-7, with 8 bases identical to TRBD2. V shed 1 base, J shed 2 bases, and the junction held 1 base outside the gene matches. CDR3 size: 13 residues. CDR1 is GTSNPN, CDR2 SVGIG, per germline (reference sequence). This CDR3 is CAWSEAGAYEQYF. In nucleotides, the CDR3 is TGTGCCTGGAGTGAAGCGGGGGCCTACGAGCAGTACTTC. The whole variable domain, remainder taken from reference TRBV30 and TRBJ2-7, is SQTIHQWPATLVQPVGSPLSLECTVEGTSNPNLYWYRQAAGRGLQLLFYSVGIGQISSEVPQNLSASRPQDRQFILSSKKLLLSDSGFYLCAWSEAGAYEQYFGPGTRLTVT.

The DNA of the CDR3 is TGTGCCAGCAGTTTATCCCTTCAGGGGGACCAGCCCCAGCATTTT. Translating it yields CASSLSLQGDQPQHF. The rearrangement links TRBV27 to TRBJ1-5, with 7 bases aligning to TRBD1. Germline loops: CDR1 MNHEY, CDR2 SMNVEV (reference sequence). This CDR3 contains 15 residues. V shed 0 bases and J 7 bases; nucleotides not matched to a gene: 6.

The count of this clone is one. The chain uses TRBV7-2 and TRBJ2-1; TRBD1 matches 7 bases. This CDR3 region has 14 residues. V dropped 5 bases and J dropped 5; count of bases not matched to a gene: 6. The germline CDR1 and CDR2 sequences are SGHTA and FQGNSA. The chain's CDR3 is CASSPGTVDNEQFF. DNA for the CDR3: TGTGCCAGCAGCCCCGGGACAGTGGACAATGAGCAGTTCTTC.

The V call is TRBV11-2, the J call TRBJ2-5, with TRBD2 as a possible D gene (6 bases). V lost 4 bases to trimming and J lost 2 bases, with 17 bases between them. The CDR3 is 16 residues long. Germline V CDR1 and CDR2: SGHAT, FQNNGV. The CDR3 coding sequence is TGTGCCAGCAGCTCCTCCCTGCGGGGTCGGCAAGAGACCCAGTACTTC. Translation: CASSSSLRGRQETQYF.

The chain recombines TRBV19 with TRBJ1-5; 7 bases map to TRBD1. This CDR3 comprises 15 residues. The trim removed 7 bases at V and 2 bases at J, leaving 8 bases unmatched. CDR1 LNHDA and CDR2 SQIVND come from the germline V gene (reference sequence). The CDR3 nucleotides read TGTGCCAGTACCTCAGGGGGATCGCGCAATCAGCCCCAGCATTTT. It specifies CASTSGGSRNQPQHF. Together with reference TRBV19 and TRBJ1-5, the CDR3 gives the full variable domain: DGGITQSPKYLFRKEGQNVTLSCEQNLNHDAMYWYRQDPGQGLRLIYYSQIVNDFQKGDIAEGYSVSREKKESFPLTVTSAQKNPTAFYLCASTSGGSRNQPQHFGDGTRLSIL.

The gene calls are TRBV18 and TRBJ1-3, with D hard to call. V was pared by 4 bases and J by 0 bases, with 10 bases between. CDR1 and CDR2 from the germline V gene are KGHSH and LQKENI. This CDR3 region has 15 residues. CDR3 in DNA: TGTGCCAGCTCACTAATCGGGATCTCTGGAAACACCATATATTTT. Translated: CASSLIGISGNTIYF.

The chain is built from TRBV10-3 and TRBJ2-2; D remains ambiguous. The CDR3 loop spans 14 amino acids. The V and J ends lost 2 bases and 6 bases respectively, with 10 bases between them. The V gene's germline CDR1 is ENHRY and CDR2 SYGVKD. The CDR3 nucleotides read TGTGCCATCAGTGAGATACTTACTGCCGGGGAGCTGTTTTTT. It yields the protein CAISEILTAGELFF.

This chain joins TRBV6-5 and TRBJ1-1; D not resolved. V was shortened by 6 bases and J by 0 bases, with 14 bases between the two germline ends. The CDR3 consists of 15 residues. Germline values: CDR1 MNHEY, CDR2 SVGAGI. The CDR3 DNA is TGTGCCAGCAGACTCCAGGAGACCATGAACACTGAAGCTTTCTTT. Its protein is CASRLQETMNTEAFF.

The CDR3 region has the DNA TGTGCCAGCAGCTTAGGTGCAGGGGTAATGTCACCCCTCCACTTT. Translated, it gives CASSLGAGVMSPLHF. This chain links TRBV11-2 with TRBJ1-6; possibly TRBD1 for D (6 bases). This CDR3 has 15 residues. The V end lost 1 base, the J end lost 10 bases, and 14 bases lay between the germline ends. Germline V gives CDR1 SGHAT, CDR2 FQNNGV.

The rearrangement joins TRBV6-5 to TRBJ2-1, with 9 bases fitting TRBD2. This CDR3 has 13 residues. CDR1 is MNHEY and CDR2 is SVGAGI in the germline V gene. Trimming cost V 7 bases and J 7 bases; bases outside gene matches: 5. CDR3 DNA sequence: TGTGCCAGCAAGGCTAGCGGGAAAAATGAGCAGTTCTTC. This translates into CASKASGKNEQFF.